The entry below describes one T cell receptor beta chain. Its matching antigen is unknown. The data are from a study of long-term antiretroviral therapy in people with HIV. This CDR3 spans 16 amino acids. With 0 bases removed from V and 5 bases from J, the gap between germline ends came to 16 bases. In germline, CDR1 is SGHAT, CDR2 FQNNGV. Notes on the study in general: Collection of the blood took place between the mid-2000s and the late 2010s. The ART regimens in use then may have been less effective than current ones. Clones that had undergone expansion before ART dominated the repertoire at all time points.

Version v3.0 of the immunoSEQ assay ran at survey level. Only in-frame clones appear in the TCRdb table, and some are missing; sequencing was by immunoSEQ multiplex PCR. Altogether some 23,000 clones are present, about 80% being singletons, with the ten largest covering approximately 11%. The input for sequencing was unsorted PBMCs, taken 1.1 years before starting antiretroviral therapy. V is TRBV11-2 and J is TRBJ1-2; D perhaps matches TRBD1 (6 bases). The TCR was taken from a woman aged 40 to 49 with HIV. As DNA, the CDR3 is TGTGCCAGCAGCTTAGATTCCGGAACAGGGCCGTATGGCTACACCTTC. Its protein is CASSLDSGTGPYGYTF.